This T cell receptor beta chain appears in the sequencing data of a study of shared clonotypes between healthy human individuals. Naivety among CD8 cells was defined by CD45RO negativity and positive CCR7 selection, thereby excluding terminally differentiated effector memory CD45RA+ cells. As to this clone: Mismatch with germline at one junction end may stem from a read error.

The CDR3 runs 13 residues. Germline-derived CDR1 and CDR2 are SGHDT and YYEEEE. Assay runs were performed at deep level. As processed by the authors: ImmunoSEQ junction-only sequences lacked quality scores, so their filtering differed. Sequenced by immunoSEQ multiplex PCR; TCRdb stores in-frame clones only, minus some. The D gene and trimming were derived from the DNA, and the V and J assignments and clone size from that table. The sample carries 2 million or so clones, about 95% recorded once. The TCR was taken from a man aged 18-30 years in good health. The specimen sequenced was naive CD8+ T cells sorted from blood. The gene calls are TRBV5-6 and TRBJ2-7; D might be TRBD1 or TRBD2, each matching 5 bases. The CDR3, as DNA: TGTGCCAGCAGCTGGGACGGGTCCTCCGAGCAGTACTTC. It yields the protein CASSWDGSSEQYF.